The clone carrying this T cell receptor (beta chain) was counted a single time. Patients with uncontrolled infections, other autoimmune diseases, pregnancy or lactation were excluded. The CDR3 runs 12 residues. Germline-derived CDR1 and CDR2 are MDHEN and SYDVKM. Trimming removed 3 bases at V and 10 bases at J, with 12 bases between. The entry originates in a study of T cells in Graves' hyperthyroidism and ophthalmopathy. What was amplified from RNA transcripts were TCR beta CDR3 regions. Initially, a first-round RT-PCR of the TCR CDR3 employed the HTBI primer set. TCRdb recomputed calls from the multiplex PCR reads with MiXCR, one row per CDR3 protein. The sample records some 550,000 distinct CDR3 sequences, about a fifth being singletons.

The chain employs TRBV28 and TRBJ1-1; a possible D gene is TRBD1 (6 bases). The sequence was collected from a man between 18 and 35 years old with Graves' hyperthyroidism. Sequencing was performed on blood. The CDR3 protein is CASSLEHRAAFF. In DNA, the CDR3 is TGTGCCAGCAGTTTGGAACACAGGGCAGCTTTCTTT.